Below, 15 T cell receptor beta chains from the same sample are listed, as sequenced in a study of T cell changes during pregnancy in multiple sclerosis. The repertoire was sequenced with immunoSEQ multiplex PCR; TCRdb's copy has only in-frame clones and lacks some. The data contain 40,000 to 55,000 clones, roughly 90% of them singletons. Sequences were derived from peripheral blood, sampled in the first trimester of pregnancy. The receptor source for this set is a female donor in good health, enrolled as a control in a pregnancy study.

The chain is built from TRBV28 and TRBJ2-2, with 12 bases aligning to TRBD1. V was clipped by 7 bases and J by 6 bases; unmatched bases: 15. The CDR3 is made up of 18 amino acids. Germline CDR1 and CDR2: MDHEN and SYDVKM. CDR3 DNA sequence: TGTGCCAGCATGGGAGTGGGACAGGGGGCAGCTTATCCCGGGGAGCTGTTTTTT. Its protein product is CASMGVGQGAAYPGELFF.

J is TRBJ2-5 and V is TRBV27, with D tentatively TRBD1 (6 bases). Trimming removed 8 bases at V and 5 bases at J, with 18 bases between. This CDR3 has 14 residues. The germline CDR1 and CDR2 sequences are MNHEY and SMNVEV (reference sequence). The CDR3 region has the DNA TGTGCCAGCGCCGGGACAAGGGAGTGGGAGACCCAGTACTTC. Translation gives CASAGTREWETQYF.

Only a few counts were recorded for this clone. The chain joins TRBV4-2 to TRBJ2-7, with D possibly matching TRBD2 (5 bases). The CDR3 is 16 amino acids. Looked up from germline, CDR1 is LGHNA and CDR2 is YNFKEQ. V gave up 2 bases and J gave up 1 base, with 15 bases separating them. CDR3 in amino acids: CASSQTEPSRSYEQYF. CDR3 nucleotides: TGTGCCAGCAGCCAAACTGAGCCTAGCAGATCCTACGAGCAGTACTTC.

The V and J genes are TRBV5-1 and TRBJ2-5, with 9 bases fitting TRBD2. Germline assignment: CDR1 SGHRS and CDR2 YFSETQ. The CDR3 spans 14 residues. The V and J ends lost 5 bases and 4 bases, in that order; junction bases with no gene match: 6. The CDR3 protein is CASSTSGPRETQYF. As DNA, the CDR3 is TGCGCCAGCAGTACTAGCGGGCCGCGAGAGACCCAGTACTTC.

V is TRBV19 and J is TRBJ2-1; D is undetermined. There are 15 residues in the CDR3. Per germline, CDR1 LNHDA and CDR2 SQIVND (reference sequence). V was pared by 4 bases and J by 10 bases, with 20 bases between. DNA for the CDR3: TGTGCCAGTAGTAAGCTCGACACCGATTCAAGGGAGCAGTTCTTC. It translates to CASSKLDTDSREQFF.

The rearrangement uses TRBV7-2 and TRBJ2-2; unclear D gene. The V end was cut by 1 base, the J end by 4 bases, with 13 bases between. The V gene's germline CDR1 is SGHTA and CDR2 FQGNSA. This CDR3 has 16 amino acids. The CDR3 DNA sequence: TGTGCCAGCAGCTTAGTTGCCTGGAGAGGCACCGGGGAGCTGTTTTTT. It codes for CASSLVAWRGTGELFF.

The rearrangement links TRBV9 to TRBJ2-2; the D gene is possibly TRBD2 (5 bases). Germline CDR1 and CDR2: SGDLS and YYNGEE. The ends were cut back, 0 bases at V and 4 bases at J, with 13 bases in the middle. CDR3 length equals 16 residues. The CDR3: CASSVAETGSTGELFF. DNA of the CDR3: TGTGCCAGCAGCGTAGCGGAGACTGGGAGCACCGGGGAGCTGTTTTTT.

This chain links TRBV9 with TRBJ2-2, with unresolved D. Looked up from germline, CDR1 is SGDLS and CDR2 is YYNGEE. The V and J ends lost 1 base and 2 bases respectively, with 9 bases between them. The CDR3 extends over 15 amino acids. The CDR3 DNA is TGTGCCAGCAGCGTACAGGCTCTTAACACCGGGGAGCTGTTTTTT. It is translated as CASSVQALNTGELFF.

The chain employs TRBV5-1 and TRBJ2-5; 8 positions match TRBD2. CDR1 and CDR2 from the germline V gene are SGHRS and YFSETQ. CDR3 length: 15 amino acids. Germline trimming cut 3 bases from V and 2 bases from J; bases unmatched to any gene: 6. The CDR3 bases are TGCGCCAGCAGCTCCCCGGGACTAGGGCAAGAGACCCAGTACTTC. Protein sequence: CASSSPGLGQETQYF.

This clone was counted a few times. The chain combines TRBV5-6 with TRBJ2-7; 8 bases map to TRBD1. There are 12 residues in the CDR3. The germline V gene has CDR1 SGHDT and CDR2 YYEEEE. The V and J ends lost 4 bases and 5 bases, in that order; junction bases with no gene match: 2. CDR3 protein: CASSPGQDEQYF. As DNA, the CDR3 is TGTGCCAGCAGCCCGGGACAGGACGAGCAGTACTTC.

This clone has only one observation. V and J are TRBV9 and TRBJ2-3, with 12 bases aligning to TRBD2. Germline CDR1 reads SGDLS; CDR2 reads YYNGEE. V was clipped by 3 bases and J by 8 bases; unmatched bases: 7. This CDR3 has 15 residues. CDR3 amino acids: CASSAELAGGGTQYF. The CDR3, as DNA: TGTGCCAGCAGCGCCGAACTAGCGGGAGGAGGTACGCAGTATTTT.

This chain links TRBV6-5 with TRBJ2-1; possible D gene TRBD1, 6 bases. The germline V gene has CDR1 MNHEY and CDR2 SVGAGI. Trimming left V 2 bases short and J 1 base short, with 9 bases between. The CDR3 consists of 15 residues. CDR3 DNA: TGTGCCAGCAGTTACGCACAGGGTTCCTACAATGAGCAGTTCTTC. Translated: CASSYAQGSYNEQFF.

The chain couples TRBV23-1 to TRBJ2-1; D remains ambiguous. TRBV23-1 is filed as an ORF, its function uncertain. This CDR3 has 15 residues. Trimming pared 3 bases from V and 8 bases from J, leaving 17 bases between. CDR3 DNA: TGCGCCAGCAGTCATGCAAGCGTTCGGTTCGATGAGCAGTTCTTC. Its protein product is CASSHASVRFDEQFF.

V usage is TRBV11-1 and J usage is TRBJ2-5; 9 nucleotides agree with TRBD2. Germline loops: CDR1 SGHAT, CDR2 FQDESV (reference sequence). Unmatched junction bases numbered 11, after V lost 5 bases and J lost 7 bases. This CDR3 is 15 amino acids long. CDR3 region: CASSPEEREVGTQYF. The CDR3 nucleotides read TGTGCCAGCAGCCCGGAAGAGCGGGAGGTCGGGACCCAGTACTTC.

The CDR3 spells CASSLVGERSEQYF. Written as DNA, the CDR3 is TGTGCCAGCAGCTTAGTTGGGGAGCGGAGCGAGCAGTACTTC. The chain uses TRBV11-2 and TRBJ2-7; the D gene is possibly TRBD2 (5 bases). The CDR3 extends over 14 amino acids. CDR1 and CDR2 from the germline V gene are SGHAT and FQNNGV. Trimming stripped 1 base from V and 6 bases from J, with 13 bases between.